This is a list of T cell receptor beta chains from one sample in a study of cytomegalovirus exposure and HLA in healthy donors. Some clones are missing from TCRdb's copy, which holds only in-frame ones; the method was immunoSEQ multiplex PCR. This table holds roughly 140,000 clones, 79% found once. Sequences were obtained from PBMCs. Source of these receptors: a man between 50 and 59 years old in good health and CMV-seropositive. CDR3s include the opening cysteine and the closing phenylalanine or tryptophan.

V gene: TRBV10-3; J gene: TRBJ2-7; CDR3 protein: CAISEREGLSQQYF
V gene: TRBV4-2; J gene: TRBJ2-2; CDR3 protein: CASSHRLDGELFF
V gene: TRBV5-6; J gene: TRBJ2-3; CDR3 protein: CASSLDFYIGATSTDTQYF
V gene: TRBV7-9; J gene: TRBJ1-1; CDR3 protein: CASSLDRVKDTEAFF
V gene: TRBV6-1; J gene: TRBJ2-1; CDR3 protein: CASSGLAGGGIDEQFF
V gene: TRBV5-1; J gene: TRBJ2-1; CDR3 protein: CASSLDWRGSYNEQFF
V gene: TRBV28; J gene: TRBJ1-4; CDR3 protein: CASKTGVDEKLFF
V gene: TRBV10-3; J gene: TRBJ2-7; CDR3 protein: CAISDREWGEQYF
V gene: TRBV11-2; J gene: TRBJ2-2; CDR3 protein: CASSLGPGLADGELFF
V gene: TRBV10-1; J gene: TRBJ2-1; CDR3 protein: CASSEADRGGEQFF
V gene: TRBV2; J gene: NA; CDR3 protein: CASRKGLAESYEQYF
V gene: TRBV5-1; J gene: TRBJ2-1; CDR3 protein: CASSLDSRNNEQFF
V gene: TRBV5-1; J gene: TRBJ1-1; CDR3 protein: CASSLEQNTEAFF
V gene: TRBV11-2; J gene: TRBJ1-1; CDR3 protein: CASSLGGQGITEAFF
V gene: TRBV30; J gene: TRBJ2-7; CDR3 protein: CAWSVSGREGEQYF
V gene: TRBV18; J gene: TRBJ1-2; CDR3 protein: CASSPDRNSGYTF
V gene: TRBV10-3; J gene: TRBJ2-5; CDR3 protein: CAISEGLGGQETQYF
V gene: TRBV7-8; J gene: TRBJ2-7; CDR3 protein: CASSPLLYEQYF
V gene: TRBV28; J gene: TRBJ1-2; CDR3 protein: CASSWQGVDYGYTF
V gene: TRBV9; J gene: NA; CDR3 protein: CASSACAGTGGCEQYF
V gene: TRBV4-1; J gene: TRBJ1-4; CDR3 protein: CASSQDNEEKLFF
V gene: TRBV11-2; J gene: TRBJ2-5; CDR3 protein: CASSSGLAEEETQYF
V gene: TRBV7-3; J gene: TRBJ2-1; CDR3 protein: CASSFRRSSYNEQFF
V gene: TRBV4-1; J gene: TRBJ2-7; CDR3 protein: CASSQDLRTGFFYEQYF
V gene: TRBV11-2; J gene: TRBJ2-1; CDR3 protein: CASSHPGGALAYNEQFF
V gene: TRBV5-1; J gene: TRBJ1-5; CDR3 protein: CASSLSGNQPQHF
V gene: TRBV19; J gene: TRBJ1-3; CDR3 protein: CASTYDTGNTIYF
V gene: TRBV7-9; J gene: TRBJ2-1; CDR3 protein: CASSFTGASYNEQFF
V gene: TRBV5-5; J gene: TRBJ1-2; CDR3 protein: CASSPGPGVVYGYTF
V gene: TRBV28; J gene: TRBJ2-3; CDR3 protein: CASSLPGADTQYF
V gene: TRBV11-3; J gene: TRBJ2-1; CDR3 protein: CASSLGTTSVGEQFF
V gene: TRBV2; J gene: TRBJ1-4; CDR3 protein: CASSQQGGSEKLFF
V gene: TRBV10-1; J gene: TRBJ2-4; CDR3 protein: CASSAGDIQYF
V gene: TRBV27; J gene: TRBJ2-7; CDR3 protein: CASSPKRTGVYEQYF
V gene: TRBV6-1; J gene: TRBJ2-7; CDR3 protein: CASIGGRGSYEQYF
V gene: TRBV5-1; J gene: TRBJ2-7; CDR3 protein: CASSLGRSQGSEQYF
V gene: TRBV29-1; J gene: TRBJ2-7; CDR3 protein: CSVESGYVPYEQYF
V gene: TRBV27; J gene: TRBJ2-4; CDR3 protein: CASSSFTSGKGKNIQYF
V gene: TRBV5-5; J gene: TRBJ2-7; CDR3 protein: CASSLVPSGAYEQYF
V gene: TRBV5-5; J gene: TRBJ1-2; CDR3 protein: CASSGTASSINYGYTF
V gene: TRBV9; J gene: TRBJ2-3; CDR3 protein: CASSVAGLAGAGTQYF
V gene: TRBV28; J gene: TRBJ2-6; CDR3 protein: CASRPRQLVIPSEGANVLTF
V gene: TRBV15; J gene: TRBJ2-1; CDR3 protein: CATSRGVDRADEQFF
V gene: TRBV5-1; J gene: TRBJ1-1; CDR3 protein: CASSFVGGITEAFF
V gene: TRBV6-5; J gene: TRBJ2-3; CDR3 protein: CASSPTRLDTQYF
V gene: TRBV5-1; J gene: TRBJ1-2; CDR3 protein: CASSLVTGDGYTF
V gene: TRBV5-1; J gene: TRBJ2-7; CDR3 protein: CASSPTGLYEQYF
V gene: TRBV18; J gene: TRBJ1-1; CDR3 protein: CASSSGQLNEAFF